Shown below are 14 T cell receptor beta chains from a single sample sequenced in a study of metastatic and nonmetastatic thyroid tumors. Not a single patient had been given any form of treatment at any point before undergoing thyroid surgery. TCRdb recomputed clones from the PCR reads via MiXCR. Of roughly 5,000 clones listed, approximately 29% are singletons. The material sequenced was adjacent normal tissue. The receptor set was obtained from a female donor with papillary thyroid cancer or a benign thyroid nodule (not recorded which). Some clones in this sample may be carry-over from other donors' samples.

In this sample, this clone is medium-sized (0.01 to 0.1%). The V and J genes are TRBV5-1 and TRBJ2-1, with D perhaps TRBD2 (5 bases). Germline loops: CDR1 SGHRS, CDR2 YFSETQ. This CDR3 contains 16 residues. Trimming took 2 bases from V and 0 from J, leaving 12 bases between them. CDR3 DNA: TGCGCCAGCAGCTTCTCGGACTTGAGCTCCTACAATGAGCAGTTCTTC. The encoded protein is CASSFSDLSSYNEQFF. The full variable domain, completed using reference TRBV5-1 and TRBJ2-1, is KAGVTQTPRYLIKTRGQQVTLSCSPISGHRSVSWYQQTPGQGLQFLFEYFSETQRNKGNFPGRFSGRQFSNSRSEMNVSTLELGDSALYLCASSFSDLSSYNEQFFGPGTRLTVL.

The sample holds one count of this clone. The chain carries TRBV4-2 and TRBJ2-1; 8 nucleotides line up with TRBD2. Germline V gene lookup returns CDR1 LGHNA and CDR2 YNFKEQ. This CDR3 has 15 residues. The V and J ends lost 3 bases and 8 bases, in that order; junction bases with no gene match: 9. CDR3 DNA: TGTGCCAGCAGCCACGGGACTAGTCATATCTATGAGCAGTTCTTC. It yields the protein CASSHGTSHIYEQFF.

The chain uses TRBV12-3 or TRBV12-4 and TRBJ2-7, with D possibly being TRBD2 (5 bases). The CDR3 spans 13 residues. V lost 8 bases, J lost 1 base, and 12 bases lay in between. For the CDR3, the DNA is TGTGCCAGCCTACCGGGGAGATCCTACGAGCAGTACTTC. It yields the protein CASLPGRSYEQYF.

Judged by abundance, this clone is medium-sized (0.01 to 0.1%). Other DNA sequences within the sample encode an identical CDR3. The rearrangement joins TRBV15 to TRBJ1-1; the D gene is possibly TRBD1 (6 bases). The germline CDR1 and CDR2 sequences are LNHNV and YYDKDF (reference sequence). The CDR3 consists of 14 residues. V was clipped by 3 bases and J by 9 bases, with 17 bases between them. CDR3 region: CATSSKGGEEKAFF. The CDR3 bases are TGTGCCACCAGCAGCAAGGGGGGGGAGGAAAAAGCTTTCTTT.

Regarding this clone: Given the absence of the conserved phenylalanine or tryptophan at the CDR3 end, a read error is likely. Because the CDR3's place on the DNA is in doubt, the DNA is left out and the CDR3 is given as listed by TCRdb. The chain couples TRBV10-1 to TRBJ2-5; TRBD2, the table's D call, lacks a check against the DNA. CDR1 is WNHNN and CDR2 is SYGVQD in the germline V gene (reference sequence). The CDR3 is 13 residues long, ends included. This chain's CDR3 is CATSRGPQETKYV.

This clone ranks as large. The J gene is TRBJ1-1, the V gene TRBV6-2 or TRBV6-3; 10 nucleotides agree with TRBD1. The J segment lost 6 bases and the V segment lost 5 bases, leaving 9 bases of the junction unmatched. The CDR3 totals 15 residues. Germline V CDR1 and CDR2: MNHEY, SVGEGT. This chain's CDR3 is CASSSRDRGRAEAFF. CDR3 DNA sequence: TGTGCCAGCAGTAGCCGGGACAGGGGTCGCGCTGAAGCTTTCTTT.

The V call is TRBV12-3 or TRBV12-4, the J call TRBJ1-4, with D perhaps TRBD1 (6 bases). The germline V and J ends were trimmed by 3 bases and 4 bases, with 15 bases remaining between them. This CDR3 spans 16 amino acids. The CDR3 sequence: CASSFPGHTNNEKLFF. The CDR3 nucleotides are TGTGCCAGCAGTTTCCCGGGACACACCAATAATGAAAAACTGTTTTTT.

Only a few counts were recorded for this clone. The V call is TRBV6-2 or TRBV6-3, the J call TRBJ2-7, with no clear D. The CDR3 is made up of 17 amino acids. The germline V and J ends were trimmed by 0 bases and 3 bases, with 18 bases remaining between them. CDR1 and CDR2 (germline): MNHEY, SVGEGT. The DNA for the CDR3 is TGTGCCAGCAGTTACTCCGTGAACTACCCGGAGAGCTACGAGCAGTACTTC. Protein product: CASSYSVNYPESYEQYF.

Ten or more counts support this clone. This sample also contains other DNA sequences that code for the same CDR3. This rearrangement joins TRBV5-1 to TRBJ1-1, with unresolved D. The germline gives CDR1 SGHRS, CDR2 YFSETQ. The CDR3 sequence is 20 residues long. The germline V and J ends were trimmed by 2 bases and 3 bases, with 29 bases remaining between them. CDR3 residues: CASSLFPVGRAGGVDTEAFF. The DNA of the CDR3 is TGCGCCAGCAGCTTATTTCCCGTAGGGAGGGCGGGCGGTGTCGACACTGAAGCTTTCTTT. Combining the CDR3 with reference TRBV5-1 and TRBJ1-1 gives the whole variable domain KAGVTQTPRYLIKTRGQQVTLSCSPISGHRSVSWYQQTPGQGLQFLFEYFSETQRNKGNFPGRFSGRQFSNSRSEMNVSTLELGDSALYLCASSLFPVGRAGGVDTEAFFGQGTRLTVV.

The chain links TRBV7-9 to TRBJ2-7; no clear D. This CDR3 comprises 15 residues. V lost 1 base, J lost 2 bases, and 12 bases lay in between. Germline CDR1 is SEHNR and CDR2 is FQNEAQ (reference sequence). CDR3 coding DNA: TGTGCCAGCAGCTTAGGGTCGAGGATGACCTACGAGCAGTACTTC. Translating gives CASSLGSRMTYEQYF.

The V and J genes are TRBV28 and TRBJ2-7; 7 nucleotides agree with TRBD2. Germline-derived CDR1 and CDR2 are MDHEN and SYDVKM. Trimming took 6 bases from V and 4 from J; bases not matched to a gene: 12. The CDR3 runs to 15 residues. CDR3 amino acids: CASSPVGTKMYEQYF. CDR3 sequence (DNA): TGTGCCAGCAGCCCAGTTGGGACTAAAATGTACGAGCAGTACTTC.

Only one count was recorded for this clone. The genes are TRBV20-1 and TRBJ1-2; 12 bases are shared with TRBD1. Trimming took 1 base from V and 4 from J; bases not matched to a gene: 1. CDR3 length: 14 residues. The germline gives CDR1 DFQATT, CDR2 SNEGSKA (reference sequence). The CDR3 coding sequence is TGCAGTGCTAGAGGGGACAGGGGGCTCTATGGCTACACCTTC. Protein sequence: CSARGDRGLYGYTF.

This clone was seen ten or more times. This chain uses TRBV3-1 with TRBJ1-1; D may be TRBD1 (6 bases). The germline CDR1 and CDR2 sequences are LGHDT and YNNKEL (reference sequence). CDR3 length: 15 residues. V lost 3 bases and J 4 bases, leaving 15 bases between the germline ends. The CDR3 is CASSQVDSWGTEAFF. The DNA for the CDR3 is TGTGCCAGCAGCCAGGTGGACAGCTGGGGCACTGAAGCTTTCTTT.

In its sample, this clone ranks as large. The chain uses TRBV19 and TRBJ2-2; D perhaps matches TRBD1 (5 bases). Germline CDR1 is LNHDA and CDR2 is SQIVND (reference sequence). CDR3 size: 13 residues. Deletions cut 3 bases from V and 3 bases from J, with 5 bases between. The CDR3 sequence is CASSMGHTGELFF. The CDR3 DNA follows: TGTGCCAGTAGTATGGGGCACACCGGGGAGCTGTTTTTT.